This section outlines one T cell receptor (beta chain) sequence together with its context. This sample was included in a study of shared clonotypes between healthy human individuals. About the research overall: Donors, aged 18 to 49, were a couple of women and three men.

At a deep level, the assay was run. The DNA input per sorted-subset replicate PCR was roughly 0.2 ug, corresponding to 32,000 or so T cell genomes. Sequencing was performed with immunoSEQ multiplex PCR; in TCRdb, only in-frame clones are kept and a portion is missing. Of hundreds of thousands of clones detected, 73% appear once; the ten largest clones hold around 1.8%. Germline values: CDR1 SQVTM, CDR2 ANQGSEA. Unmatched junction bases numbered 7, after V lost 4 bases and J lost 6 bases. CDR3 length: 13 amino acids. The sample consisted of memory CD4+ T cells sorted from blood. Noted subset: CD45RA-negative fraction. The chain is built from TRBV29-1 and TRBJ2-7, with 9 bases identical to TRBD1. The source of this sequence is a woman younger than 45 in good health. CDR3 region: CSVGLQGALEQYF. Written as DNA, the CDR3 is TGCAGCGTTGGTTTACAGGGGGCCCTCGAGCAGTACTTC.